These 8 T cell receptor beta chains share one sample of origin, sequenced in a study of molecular identifiers for immune sequencing clone quantification. Using its own MiXCR run on the PCR reads, TCRdb lists one record per CDR3 protein. The sample holds some 320,000 distinct CDR3 sequences, 24% seen once. Sample: naive CD8+ T cells from blood, with Jurkat cell RNA spiked in. Subset specified: FACS-sorted CD8+CD4-CCR7+CD45RA+ naive T cells. The receptors come from a human donor in good health. Some libraries in this study had Jurkat cell RNA spiked in.

In its sample, this clonotype was seen a few times. The gene calls are TRBV10-3 and TRBJ2-5; TRBD2 aligns across 8 bases. Unmatched junction bases numbered 4, after V lost 0 bases and J lost 1 base. CDR1 is ENHRY, CDR2 SYGVKD, per germline. The CDR3 is 16 residues long. CDR3 amino acids: CAISESSGGSQETQYF. The CDR3 coding sequence is TGTGCCATCAGTGAGTCCAGCGGGGGCTCCCAAGAGACCCAGTACTTC.

As to this clonotype: At one of its ends the junction is not consistent with the germline gene, which may arise from a read error. This chain joins TRBV6-5 and TRBJ2-7; weak D call: TRBD1 (6 bases). The CDR3 loop spans 14 amino acids. From germline, CDR1 is MNHEY and CDR2 SVGAGI. The CDR3 spells CARSYGAQGRAQYF. CDR3 nucleotide sequence: TGTGCCCGCAGTTACGGTGCTCAGGGGCGCGCGCAGTACTTC.

This clonotype was recorded a few times. The rearrangement links TRBV7-3 to TRBJ2-1; 10 bases map to TRBD2. The germline V gene has CDR1 SGHTA and CDR2 FQGTGA. With 4 bases clipped from V and 5 bases from J, the junction kept 8 bases outside the gene matches. The length of the CDR3 is 16 residues. CDR3 region: CASSSPSGSSDNEQFF. The CDR3 DNA follows: TGTGCCAGCAGCTCTCCTAGCGGGAGTAGCGACAATGAGCAGTTCTTC.

V usage is TRBV20-1 and J usage is TRBJ1-2; the D gene is possibly TRBD1 (5 bases). This CDR3 contains 12 residues. CDR1 DFQATT and CDR2 SNEGSKA come from the germline V gene (reference sequence). V dropped 6 bases and J dropped 7 bases, with 15 bases sitting between them. The CDR3 DNA follows: TGCAGTGCCGAGGGGTATAGCCCTGGCTACACCTTC. Protein: CSAEGYSPGYTF.

J is TRBJ1-2 and V is TRBV4-1, with D possibly matching TRBD1 (5 bases). Germline assignment: CDR1 MGHRA and CDR2 YSYEKL. The CDR3 covers 18 residues. Trimming stripped 0 bases from V and 4 bases from J, with 21 bases between. The CDR3 loop is CASSQDYSSGAWVYGYTF. In DNA, the CDR3 is TGCGCCAGCAGCCAAGATTATTCCTCTGGGGCGTGGGTCTATGGCTACACCTTC.

In the case of this clonotype: This may come from a read error, since a much larger clone is one base off. J is TRBJ2-3 and V is TRBV6-5; D is perhaps TRBD2 (6 bases). The V end lost 6 bases, the J end lost 4 bases, and 23 bases lay between the germline ends. Germline CDR1 and CDR2: MNHEY and SVGAGI. This CDR3 comprises 17 residues. The CDR3 here is CASSLTWAGSYADTQYF. The CDR3 DNA is TGTGCCAGCAGCCTAACTTGGGCGGGGAGCTACGCAGATACGCAGTATTTT.

This chain connects TRBV10-1 to TRBJ2-3; D call uncertain. The CDR3 extends over 14 amino acids. V lost 0 bases, J lost 6 bases, and 10 bases lay in between. Per germline, CDR1 WNHNN and CDR2 SYGVQD (reference sequence). The CDR3 sequence is CASSESLLTDTQYF. The CDR3 region has the DNA TGCGCCAGCAGTGAGTCGCTCCTTACGGATACGCAGTATTTT.

V usage is TRBV7-6 and J usage is TRBJ1-1; D unresolved. This CDR3 comprises 20 residues. Trimming left V 0 bases short and J 1 base short, with 24 bases between. Germline assignment: CDR1 SGHVS and CDR2 FNYEAQ. CDR3 in DNA: TGTGCCAGCAGCTTAGCGCAAAGCGGCTTAATCTATGGATCGAACACTGAAGCTTTCTTT. Its protein product is CASSLAQSGLIYGSNTEAFF.